The present T cell receptor beta chain was sequenced within a study of shared clonotypes between healthy human individuals. Regarding the study as a whole: Despite large depth, sorted-subset datasets appeared incompletely sequenced.

Germline CDR1 MNHEY, CDR2 SMNVEV (reference sequence). CDR3 length equals 15 residues. The V end lost 5 bases, the J end lost 2 bases, and 15 bases lay between the germline ends. Method: immunoSEQ multiplex PCR; TCRdb's copy keeps in-frame clones and lacks some. The sample holds about 2.4 million clones, around 90% seen once. Concerning this clone itself: Its antigen is not known.

The sample was naive CD4+ T cells sorted from blood. The sample's subset: CD45RA+ positively selected. This sequence joins TRBV27 and TRBJ1-2, with D possibly matching TRBD1 (5 bases). This clonotype was sampled from a young man in good health. CDR3 nucleotides: TGTGCCAGCAGTCCGAGTCGGGCAGGGAACTATGGCTACACCTTC. Amino acids: CASSPSRAGNYGYTF.